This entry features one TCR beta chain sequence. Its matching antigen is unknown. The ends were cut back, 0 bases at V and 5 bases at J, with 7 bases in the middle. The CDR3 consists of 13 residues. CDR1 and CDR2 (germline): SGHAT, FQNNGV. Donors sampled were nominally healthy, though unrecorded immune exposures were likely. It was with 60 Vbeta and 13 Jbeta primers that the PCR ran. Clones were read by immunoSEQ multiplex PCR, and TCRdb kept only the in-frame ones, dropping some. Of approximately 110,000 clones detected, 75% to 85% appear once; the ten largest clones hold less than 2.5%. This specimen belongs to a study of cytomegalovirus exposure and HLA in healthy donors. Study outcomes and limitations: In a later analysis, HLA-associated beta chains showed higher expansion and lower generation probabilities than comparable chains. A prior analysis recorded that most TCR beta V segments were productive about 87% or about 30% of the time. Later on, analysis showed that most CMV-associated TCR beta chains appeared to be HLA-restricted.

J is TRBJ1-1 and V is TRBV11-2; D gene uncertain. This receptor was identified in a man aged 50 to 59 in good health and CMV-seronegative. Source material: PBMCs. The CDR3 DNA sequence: TGTGCCAGCAGCTTAGATAGGAGGACTGAAGCTTTCTTT. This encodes CASSLDRRTEAFF.